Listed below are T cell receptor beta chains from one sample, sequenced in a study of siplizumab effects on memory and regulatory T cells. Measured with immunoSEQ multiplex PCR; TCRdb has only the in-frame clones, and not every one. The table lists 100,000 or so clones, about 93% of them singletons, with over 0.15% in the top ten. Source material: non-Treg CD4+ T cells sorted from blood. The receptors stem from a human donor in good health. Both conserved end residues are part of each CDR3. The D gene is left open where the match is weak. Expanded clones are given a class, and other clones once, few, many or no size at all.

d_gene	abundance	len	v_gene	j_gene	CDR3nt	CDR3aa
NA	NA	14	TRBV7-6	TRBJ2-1	TGTGCCAGCAGCTTAGGGGTCACAGGGAATGAGCAGTTCTTC	CASSLGVTGNEQFF
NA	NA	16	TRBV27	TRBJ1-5	TGTGCCAGCAGTTTAGTAGGACCTCGATCCGCTCAGCCCCAGCATTTT	CASSLVGPRSAQPQHF
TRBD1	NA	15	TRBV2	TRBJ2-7	TGTGCCGGCTCTCAGGAGGACAGGGGCTATTACGAGCAGTACTTC	CAGSQEDRGYYEQYF
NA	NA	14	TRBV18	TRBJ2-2	TGTGCCAGCTCACCACGCTCAGGGACCGGGGAGCTGTTTTTT	CASSPRSGTGELFF
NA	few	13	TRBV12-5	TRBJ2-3	TGTGCTAGTGGGAGAGAGTCGGGAGATACGCAGTATTTT	CASGRESGDTQYF
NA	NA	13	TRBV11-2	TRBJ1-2	TGTGCCAGCAGCTTGGATATAAACTATGGCTACACCTTC	CASSLDINYGYTF
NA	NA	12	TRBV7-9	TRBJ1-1	TGTGCCAGCAGCTTTAGTGCCACTGAAGCTTTCTTT	CASSFSATEAFF
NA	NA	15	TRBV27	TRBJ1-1	TGTGCCAGCAGACAAGTCTCGGCGGGGAACACTGAAGCTTTCTTT	CASRQVSAGNTEAFF
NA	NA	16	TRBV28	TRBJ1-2	TGTGCCAGCAGTAAAATCGGACAGTCAGGCAACTATGGCTACACCTTC	CASSKIGQSGNYGYTF
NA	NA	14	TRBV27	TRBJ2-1	TGTGCCAGCAGTAGAGGGGGGGTTAACAATGAGCAGTTCTTC	CASSRGGVNNEQFF
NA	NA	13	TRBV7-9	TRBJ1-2	TGTGCCAGCAGCTTAGGGACAGACTATGGCTACACCTTC	CASSLGTDYGYTF
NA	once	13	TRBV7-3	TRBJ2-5	TGTGCCAGCAGCTCTGACAGAGAAGAGACCCAGTACTTC	CASSSDREETQYF
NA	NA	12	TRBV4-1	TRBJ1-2	TGCGCCAGCAGCCACCGGGACGGCCCCTACACCTTC	CASSHRDGPYTF
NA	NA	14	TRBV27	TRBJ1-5	TGTGCCAGCAGTTCTATCCATAGCAATCAGCCCCAGCATTTT	CASSSIHSNQPQHF
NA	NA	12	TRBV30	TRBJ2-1	TGTGCCTTACAGGGTGGGTACTCCGGGCAGTTCTTC	CALQGGYSGQFF
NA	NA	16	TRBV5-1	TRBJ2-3	TGCGCCAGCCTACTGAGCTGGGGGGCGGGCGCAGATACGCAGTATTTT	CASLLSWGAGADTQYF
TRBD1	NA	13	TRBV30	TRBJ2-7	TGTGCCTGGACGGGTGGGACAGGGGTTGAGCAGTACTTC	CAWTGGTGVEQYF
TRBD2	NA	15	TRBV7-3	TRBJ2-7	TGTGCCAGCAGCCAAACTAGCGGGGGGGCCTACGAGCAGTACTTC	CASSQTSGGAYEQYF
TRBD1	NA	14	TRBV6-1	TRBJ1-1	TGTGCCAGCAGTCCATCACAGGGGAGCACTGAAGCTTTCTTT	CASSPSQGSTEAFF
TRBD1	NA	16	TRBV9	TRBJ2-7	TGTGCCAGCAGCGGGGGGACAGGGCCGATTAGGGGCGAGCAGTACTTC	CASSGGTGPIRGEQYF
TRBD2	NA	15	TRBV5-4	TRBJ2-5	TGTGCCAGCAGCTTGCTAGCGGGGGGTGTAGAGACCCAGTACTTC	CASSLLAGGVETQYF
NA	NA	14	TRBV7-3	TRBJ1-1	TGTGCCAGCAGCAGACAGCGGCTTAACACTGAAGCTTTCTTT	CASSRQRLNTEAFF
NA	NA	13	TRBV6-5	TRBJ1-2	TGTGCCAGCAGTTCACAGGGCCGATATGGCTACACCTTC	CASSSQGRYGYTF
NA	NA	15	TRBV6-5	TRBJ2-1	TGTGCCAGCAGTTACTTCAGCATCGCCGCGGGTGAGCAGTTCTTC	CASSYFSIAAGEQFF
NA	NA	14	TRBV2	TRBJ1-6	TGTGCCAGCAGTTTACAGGGAATTAATTCACCCCTCCACTTT	CASSLQGINSPLHF
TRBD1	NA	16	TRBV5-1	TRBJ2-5	TGCGCCAGCAGCTTGGAGGGACAGGGGGGCCAAGAGACCCAGTACTTC	CASSLEGQGGQETQYF
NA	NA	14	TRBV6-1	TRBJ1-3	TGTGCCAGCAGTGGCAGGGGAGGAGGAAACACCATATATTTT	CASSGRGGGNTIYF
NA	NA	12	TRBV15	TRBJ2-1	TGTGCCACCAGCAGGGTTGGCGGTGAGCAGTTCTTC	CATSRVGGEQFF
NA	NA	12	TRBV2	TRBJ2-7	TGTGCCAGCACTCAAGGGGGCTACGAGCAGTACTTC	CASTQGGYEQYF
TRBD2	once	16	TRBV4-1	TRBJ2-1	TGCGCCAGCAGCCAAGATCGGGGGGTCATCTACAATGAGCAGTTCTTC	CASSQDRGVIYNEQFF
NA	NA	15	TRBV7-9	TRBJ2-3	TGTGCCAGCAGCTTTTCACTGCTCAGCACAGATACGCAGTATTTT	CASSFSLLSTDTQYF
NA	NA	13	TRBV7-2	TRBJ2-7	TGTGCCAGCAGCTTAGCGCGGTCCTACGAGCAGTACTTC	CASSLARSYEQYF
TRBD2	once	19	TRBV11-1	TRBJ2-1	TGTGCCAGCAGACCACGCGGGACTAGCGGCTCTCCAACCTACAATGAGCAGTTCTTC	CASRPRGTSGSPTYNEQFF
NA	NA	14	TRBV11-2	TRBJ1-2	TGTGCCAGCAGCGGGACTATGGGATTAGTGGGCTACACCTTC	CASSGTMGLVGYTF
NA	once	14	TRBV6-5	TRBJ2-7	TGTGCCAGCAGCAGGAGCCCCAGCTCCTACGAGCAGTACTTC	CASSRSPSSYEQYF
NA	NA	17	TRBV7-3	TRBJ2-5	TGTGCCAGCAGCTTACGAAACCGGGCTACGTCGGAAGAGACCCAGTACTTC	CASSLRNRATSEETQYF
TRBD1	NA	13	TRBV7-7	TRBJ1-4	TGTGCCAGCAGCTTCCGACAGGGTGAAAAACTGTTTTTT	CASSFRQGEKLFF
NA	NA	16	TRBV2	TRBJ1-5	TGTGCCAGCAAGGGGGGGGGAACAATAAGCAATCAGCCCCAGCATTTT	CASKGGGTISNQPQHF
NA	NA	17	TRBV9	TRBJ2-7	TGTGCCAGCAGCGTAGGGGACAGAGCAGGGGGGACCTACGAGCAGTACTTC	CASSVGDRAGGTYEQYF
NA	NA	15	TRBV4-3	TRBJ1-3	TGCGCCAGCAGCCAAGGGGCGAGCTCTGGAAACACCATATATTTT	CASSQGASSGNTIYF
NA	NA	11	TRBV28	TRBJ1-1	TGTGCCAGCAGGACTCAGGGTTACGCTTTCTTT	CASRTQGYAFF
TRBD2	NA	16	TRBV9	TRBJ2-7	TGTGCCAGCAGCGTCTCTCCCACTAGCGGTGCCTACGAGCAGTACTTC	CASSVSPTSGAYEQYF
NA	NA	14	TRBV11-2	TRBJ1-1	TGTGCCAGCAGCTTATCCAACAGAGCTTACGGAGCTTTCTTT	CASSLSNRAYGAFF
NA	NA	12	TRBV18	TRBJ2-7	TGTGCCAGCTCAACTCAGGGGTACGAGCAGTACTTC	CASSTQGYEQYF